The TCR beta chain under discussion was sequenced for a study of T-cell reconstitution after alpha-beta-depleted transplantation in children. Unique molecular identifiers tagged the TCRbeta library. From the PCR reads, TCRdb called clonotypes with MiXCR, one entry per CDR3 protein. The table records approximately 400,000 distinct CDR3 sequences, approximately 10% of them present only once. This CDR3 has 14 residues. V shed 1 base and J 9 bases; nucleotides not matched to a gene: 7. The germline V gene has CDR1 DFQATT and CDR2 SNEGSKA (reference sequence). The sample here was PBMCs from the stem cell graft donor, taken from the stem cell graft. This chain joins TRBV20-1 and TRBJ2-1, with TRBD2 matching over 9 bases. The TCR comes from a human donor who donated a stem cell graft to a child with acute myeloid leukemia. CDR3 bases: TGCAGTGCTAGAGGACTAGCGGTGGTCGGTGAGCAGTTCTTC. Protein sequence: CSARGLAVVGEQFF.